The entry below describes one TCR beta chain. CDR1 and CDR2 (germline): MNHEY, SVGAGI. CDR3 length equals 16 residues. With 0 bases removed from V and 0 bases from J, the gap between germline ends came to 10 bases. These data are taken from a study of CD8 T cells in Susac syndrome. When the RNA was reverse transcribed, random hexamers were used with an input of about 0.5 to 1 ug. TCRdb processed the immunoSEQ multiplex PCR reads anew with MiXCR; each CDR3 protein has one entry. Of about 120,000 distinct CDR3 sequences listed, roughly 92% are singletons. CD8+ and CD4+ T cells circulating in blood were sequenced for TCR beta. Healthy donors matched for age and sex were used as controls.

Sequencing was done on a sample of CD8+ T cells from PBMCs. The V call is TRBV6-5, the J call TRBJ2-3; D tentatively fits TRBD1 or TRBD2 (6 bases each). The TCR originated in a human donor in good health. For the CDR3, the DNA is TGTGCCAGCAGTTACTCGGGGGGCCGTAGCACAGATACGCAGTATTTT. This codes for CASSYSGGRSTDTQYF.